These T cell receptor beta chains were read from a single sample in a study of human T cells and chemical hapten exposure. MiXCR, applied by TCRdb to the reads, yields one record per CDR3 protein. The table has about 120,000 distinct CDR3 sequences, around 9% seen once. Source material: whole blood. The origin of the receptors is a human donor in good health. Some clones in this sample may be carry-over from other donors' samples. Each CDR3 is given with its conserved first and last residue. A D gene is named only where the DNA matches it firmly. Size is stated for part of the rows, as once, few or many counts, or as a class when the clone is expanded.

>TRBJ1-5|15|NA|TRBV12-3/TRBV12-4|TRBD1
TGTGCCAGCCGGCGAGGCCAGGGGGCTGGTCAGCCCCAGCATTTT
CASRRGQGAGQPQHF
>TRBJ2-3|15|NA|TRBV27|TRBD1
TGTGCCAGCAGCCCGACAGGGTATGGCACAGATACGCAGTATTTT
CASSPTGYGTDTQYF
>TRBJ2-5|16|few|TRBV5-1|TRBD2
TGCGCCAGCAGCGAAGGCGGGCTAGCGGGACCAGAGACCCAGTACTTC
CASSEGGLAGPETQYF
>TRBJ1-3|14|NA|TRBV5-4|NA
TGTGCCAGCAGCCTCAGGAGCGGCGGAAACACCATATATTTT
CASSLRSGGNTIYF
>TRBJ2-1|12|NA|TRBV5-1|NA
TGCGCCAGCAGCTTGTCCCGGAATGAGCAGTTCTTC
CASSLSRNEQFF
>TRBJ1-4|13|NA|TRBV15|NA
TGTGCCACCAGCGGGACCCTTAATGAAAAACTGTTTTTT
CATSGTLNEKLFF
>TRBJ2-3|17|NA|TRBV6-2/TRBV6-3|TRBD2
TGTGCCAGCAGTTCTGGGGCTAGCGGGACTCTCGGAGATACGCAGTATTTT
CASSSGASGTLGDTQYF
>TRBJ1-1|14|many|TRBV12-3/TRBV12-4|NA
TGTGCCAGCAGTTTAGGACCTCCGAACACTGAAGCTTTCTTT
CASSLGPPNTEAFF
>TRBJ2-1|15|few|TRBV7-2|NA
TGTGCCAGCAGCCTAGCACCCGACAGTAACAATGAGCAGTTCTTC
CASSLAPDSNNEQFF
>TRBJ2-3|19|NA|TRBV7-2|TRBD2
TGTGCCAGCAGCTTAGACCCGGGACTAGCGGGGTCGGGCACAGATACGCAGTATTTT
CASSLDPGLAGSGTDTQYF
>TRBJ2-7|13|few|TRBV10-1|NA
TGCGCCAGCAGTGAGACAGGGACCTACGAGCAGTACTTC
CASSETGTYEQYF
>TRBJ2-1|19|few|TRBV5-1|TRBD2
TGCGCCAGCAGCTTGGTAGCGACTACTAGCGGGAGTTCCTACAATGAGCAGTTCTTC
CASSLVATTSGSSYNEQFF
>TRBJ2-2|16|NA|TRBV6-2/TRBV6-3|TRBD1
TGTGCCAGCAGAGACAGGGGGCTAGCGAACACCGGGGAGCTGTTTTTT
CASRDRGLANTGELFF
>TRBJ2-2|14|NA|TRBV18|NA
TGTGCCAGCTCACCATCAGAGGGTGCCGGGGAGCTGTTTTTT
CASSPSEGAGELFF
>TRBJ2-1|16|NA|TRBV6-5|TRBD2
TGTGCCAGCAGTTACTCGAAACTAGCGGGATTAGATGAGCAGTTCTTC
CASSYSKLAGLDEQFF
>TRBJ2-7|12|many|TRBV20-1|NA
TGCAGTGCTAGAGTTGCAGCCTACGAGCAGTACTTC
CSARVAAYEQYF
>TRBJ2-5|14|many|TRBV5-6|TRBD1
TGTGCCAGCAGCTTTCCAGGGGGCCAAGAGACCCAGTACTTC
CASSFPGGQETQYF
>TRBJ2-1|17|many|TRBV7-7|TRBD2
TGTGCCAGCAGCTTCGGGACTAGCGGGAGAGAGGGCAATGAGCAGTTCTTC
CASSFGTSGREGNEQFF
>TRBJ2-7|16|NA|TRBV29-1|NA
TGCAGCGTTGAAGTAGTTGGGCATGGATCGGCCTACGAGCAGTACTTC
CSVEVVGHGSAYEQYF
>TRBJ1-6|16|many|TRBV12-3/TRBV12-4|NA
TGTGCCAGCACCCTTAGAGTAGGGGGGAAGATTTCACCCCTCCACTTT
CASTLRVGGKISPLHF
>TRBJ1-2|18|NA|TRBV7-9|NA
TGTGCCAGCAGCTTAGTAGGGTTTCGGTTAACCGTCTCCGATGGCTACACCTTC
CASSLVGFRLTVSDGYTF
>TRBJ2-7|13|NA|TRBV19|NA
TGTGCCAGTAGTCCCCGGGTGTTGTACGAGCAGTACTTC
CASSPRVLYEQYF
>TRBJ2-7|16|many|TRBV7-6|TRBD2
TGTGCCAGCAGCTCCACTGGACTAGCGGGACCATACGAGCAGTACTTC
CASSSTGLAGPYEQYF
>TRBJ2-3|17|many|TRBV5-4|NA
TGTGCCAGCAGCCCCGGAGGCGTTTTCGAGTGGGCAGATACGCAGTATTTT
CASSPGGVFEWADTQYF
>TRBJ2-1|14|few|TRBV6-5|NA
TGTGCCAGCAGTTCCGGGTCCTCAATAAATGAGCAGTTCTTC
CASSSGSSINEQFF
>TRBJ2-3|15|few|TRBV5-4|NA
TGTGCCAGCAGCTTGGTAGGGACCAACACAGATACGCAGTATTTT
CASSLVGTNTDTQYF
>TRBJ2-5|13|few|TRBV20-1|NA
TGCAGTGCTAGACGGCAGGAACAAGAGACCCAGTACTTC
CSARRQEQETQYF
>TRBJ2-1|15|NA|TRBV6-2/TRBV6-3|TRBD2
TGTGCCAGCAGTCACCCCCGGGAGGTAGTCAATGAGCAGTTCTTC
CASSHPREVVNEQFF
>TRBJ2-1|14|NA|TRBV19|TRBD2
TGTGCCAGTACTAGCGGCCGCTCCTACAATGAGCAGTTCTTC
CASTSGRSYNEQFF
>TRBJ2-7|14|few|TRBV10-1|NA
TGCGCCAGCAGTGACCTAAACACCGGTCGGGAGCAGTACTTC
CASSDLNTGREQYF
>TRBJ2-7|15|many|TRBV11-3|NA
TGTGCCAGCAGCTTAACAGGGTCGGCCCCCTACGAGCAGTACTTC
CASSLTGSAPYEQYF
>TRBJ2-5|12|many|TRBV29-1|NA
TGCAGCGTTGATCCCGGTCAAGAGACCCAGTACTTC
CSVDPGQETQYF
>TRBJ2-1|15|NA|TRBV5-4|NA
TGTGCCAGCAGCTTGGTAGGAACCACCTACAATGAGCAGTTCTTC
CASSLVGTTYNEQFF
>TRBJ2-3|15|many|TRBV27|NA
TGTGCCAGCAGTTTTGCCCCGCAGGCAACAGATACGCAGTATTTT
CASSFAPQATDTQYF
>TRBJ2-5|15|NA|TRBV29-1|TRBD2
TGCAGCGTTGCCCTTCGACTAGCAAAGGGGGAGACCCAGTACTTC
CSVALRLAKGETQYF
>TRBJ1-6|15|few|TRBV20-1|NA
TGCAGTGCTACCAAGGGAGGGGGAGGTAATTCACCCCTCCACTTT
CSATKGGGGNSPLHF
>TRBJ2-5|13|few|TRBV20-1|TRBD1
TGCAGTGCTAGGGACAGGGGGCACGAGACCCAGTACTTC
CSARDRGHETQYF
>TRBJ1-2|18|many|TRBV21-1|NA
TGTGCCAGCAGAGTAGTCGGGACAGGTGGGGGGAAGGTCTATGGCTACACCTTC
CASRVVGTGGGKVYGYTF
>TRBJ1-3|15|many|TRBV7-2|NA
TGTGCCAGCAGCTTAGTATCGTCGTCTGGAAACACCATATATTTT
CASSLVSSSGNTIYF
>TRBJ1-5|17|many|TRBV7-8|NA
TGTGCCAGCAGCTTAGGAGGCATAAGGGAGAGCAATCAGCCCCAGCATTTT
CASSLGGIRESNQPQHF
>TRBJ2-1|12|few|TRBV10-2|NA
TGCGCCAGCAGTGAACTCGGCACTGAGCAGTTCTTC
CASSELGTEQFF
>TRBJ1-3|15|many|TRBV10-3|TRBD1
TGTGCCATCAGAGGGACAGGGGGTAAAGGAAACACCATATATTTT
CAIRGTGGKGNTIYF
>TRBJ1-4|15|many|TRBV29-1|NA
TGCAGCGTTGAAGATCCGAAAGGGGAAGGTGAAAAACTGTTTTTT
CSVEDPKGEGEKLFF
>TRBJ1-1|12|NA|TRBV29-1|NA
TGCAGCGTTGTGCTTAGGGGGACTGAAGCTTTCTTT
CSVVLRGTEAFF
>TRBJ2-4|16|many|TRBV7-9|NA
TGTGCCAGCAGCTTAGGCGAGTGGCGCAGGCAAAACATTCAGTACTTC
CASSLGEWRRQNIQYF
>TRBJ1-1|16|NA|TRBV6-2/TRBV6-3|NA
TGTGCCAGCAGTTCCCATTACAGGGCACCAACGATTGAAGCTTTCTTT
CASSSHYRAPTIEAFF
>TRBJ2-1|17|NA|TRBV14|TRBD2
TGTGCCAGCAGCCAACCCCTACTAGCGGGGGGGGTCAATGAGCAGTTCTTC
CASSQPLLAGGVNEQFF
>TRBJ2-5|15|few|TRBV2|TRBD2
TGTGCCAGCAGTGAGTTGACTAGCGGGGGCCAACCATACTACTTC
CASSELTSGGQPYYF